The sequence of this TCR beta chain was determined in a study of Ad26.COV2.S vaccination and SARS-CoV-2 variants. Measured with immunoSEQ multiplex PCR; TCRdb has only the in-frame clones, and not every one. The sample has 400,000 to 500,000 clones, about 91% seen once; the top ten hold about 2.7%. Treatment reported: about 20 received Ad26.COV2.S at low or high dose, single or two shots; 5 received placebo; per-sample allocation not given. After the first vaccine or placebo injection, samples were drawn on day 63. Germline lookup yields CDR1 SGHTA and CDR2 FQGNSA. The CDR3 sequence is 14 residues long. Trimming cost V 5 bases and J 7 bases, with 14 bases left between them.

This sequence originates from a person between 18 and 59 years old who received the Ad26.COV2.S COVID-19 vaccine or a placebo. This rearrangement joins TRBV7-2 to TRBJ1-4; TRBD1 is a possible D gene (6 bases). Here the sequenced sample was peripheral blood, taken in a trial of Ad26.COV2.S vaccine versus placebo. The CDR3: CASSHIGGTEKLFF. The CDR3 DNA is TGTGCCAGCAGCCACATAGGGGGTACTGAAAAACTGTTTTTT.